This note documents a single T cell receptor beta chain sequence. Its specificity is not known. These data are taken from a study of T-cell reconstitution after alpha-beta-depleted transplantation in children. Study-level results: Reported findings indicate that, about two months after transplant, alpha-beta T cells came from several hundred expanded clones, which were derived from non-depleted graft cells. Counts and diversity of T cells one year after transplant came mostly from newly produced T cells.

The CDR3 runs 17 residues. The germline CDR1 and CDR2 sequences are SGHRS and YFSETQ. V shed 0 bases and J shed 7 bases, with 22 bases lying between them. A library of TCRbeta sequences, prepared with unique molecular identifiers, was generated. Via MiXCR, TCRdb re-called the PCR reads, giving one row per CDR3 protein. The sample carries fewer than 550,000 distinct CDR3 sequences, around 15% recorded once. The receptor comes from a boy in the first two years of life who had a stem cell transplant for Wiskott-Aldrich syndrome, so the T cells may come from the graft donor. V gene TRBV5-1 combines with J gene TRBJ1-2; D call uncertain. The source material was PBMCs, mostly from graft donor cells, sampled 360 days after TCRalphabeta/CD19-depleted stem cell transplant. CDR3 sequence: CASSLVTVDSTNGGYTF. The CDR3 coding sequence is TGCGCCAGCAGCTTGGTTACCGTGGACTCCACCAATGGTGGCTACACCTTC.